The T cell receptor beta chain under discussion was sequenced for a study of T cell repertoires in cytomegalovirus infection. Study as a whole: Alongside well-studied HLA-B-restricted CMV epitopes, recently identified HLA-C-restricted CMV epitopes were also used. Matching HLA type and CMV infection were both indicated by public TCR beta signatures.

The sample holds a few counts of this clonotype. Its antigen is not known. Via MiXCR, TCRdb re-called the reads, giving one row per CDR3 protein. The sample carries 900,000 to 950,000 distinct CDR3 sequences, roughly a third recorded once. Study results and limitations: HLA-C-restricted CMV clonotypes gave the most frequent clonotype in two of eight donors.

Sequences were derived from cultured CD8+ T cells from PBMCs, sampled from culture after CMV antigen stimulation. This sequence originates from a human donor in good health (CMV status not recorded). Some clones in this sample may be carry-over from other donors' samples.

Here the CDR3 DNA reads TGTGCCAGCAGCTTCATTCACCTAGCGGGGGGGCCCGATGAGCAGTTCTTC. It translates to CASSFIHLAGGPDEQFF. This sequence joins TRBV7-4 and TRBJ2-1; 12 bases are a match to TRBD2. With V trimmed by 3 bases and J by 8 bases, 11 bases remained unmatched. Germline V gene data show CDR1 as SGHVT and CDR2 as SQSDAQ. The CDR3 length is 17 residues.